The sample holds many counts of the clone carrying this TCR beta chain. V shed 5 bases, J shed 5 bases, and the junction held 3 bases outside the gene matches. This CDR3 is 14 amino acids long. Germline CDR1 MNHEY, CDR2 SVGAGI. This sample is part of a study of blood T cell repertoires in COVID-19. The method was immunoSEQ multiplex PCR; TCRdb's version includes in-frame clones alone and lacks a portion of them. The table records 200,000 to 300,000 clones, 88% of them present only once. The TCR comes from a man in his 60s who had recovered from COVID-19. The chain has TRBV6-5 and TRBJ1-4, with 9 nucleotides matching TRBD1. Sequencing used peripheral blood. The CDR3 DNA reads TGTGCCAGCAGTCGACAGGGGGGAAATGAAAAACTGTTTTTT. Its translation: CASSRQGGNEKLFF.